This TCR beta chain was sequenced in a study of T cell clonotyping in hematopoietic cell transplantation. Germline V gene lookup returns CDR1 SNHLY and CDR2 FYNNEI. The CDR3 covers 13 residues. J gave up 8 bases and V 6 bases, and 6 bases lay outside the gene matches. Assay: immunoSEQ multiplex PCR; the TCRdb copy retains only in-frame clones and omits some. This sample has approximately 9,500 clones, with approximately 77% found just once. The sequencing used PBMCs, collected 30 days after allogeneic stem cell transplant. The chain carries TRBV2 and TRBJ1-4; 7 bases align to TRBD1. The clonotype was recovered from a female patient in her forties or fifties who had an allogeneic stem cell transplant from a related donor, so T cells may come from the graft donor. Some clones in this sample may be carry-over from other donors' samples. The CDR3: CASSTDRTEKLFF. CDR3 in DNA: TGTGCCAGCAGCACGGACAGGACCGAAAAACTGTTTTTT.